In this sample, the clone carrying this T cell receptor (beta chain) turned up many times. Its antigen is not known. Samples each had at least 5 micrograms of total RNA extracted. These data are taken from a study of blood T cells in healthy people across ages. Study outcomes and limitations: Roughly linear age-related decline in beta diversity appeared, significant by age approximately 41.

The CDR3 sequence is 12 residues long. CDR1 is LGHDT, CDR2 YNNKEL, per germline (reference sequence). V was shortened by 0 bases and J by 9 bases, with 6 bases between the two germline ends. Then a second PCR, running roughly 7 to 11 cycles, was carried out with a sample-barcoded 5' primer and a J-beta primer mix. Every cDNA was tagged by a template-switch adaptor with 12 random nucleotides. TCRdb re-derived calls from the 5' RACE reads in MiXCR, one entry per CDR3 protein. The sample carries about 2 million distinct CDR3 sequences, just under 50% recorded once. This sequence joins TRBV3-1 and TRBJ2-1, with D perhaps matching TRBD1 (6 bases). This sequence was found in a woman aged 40 to 50 in good health. The sequenced sample was blood. CDR3 region: CASSQDRGEQFF. The CDR3 DNA reads as TGTGCCAGCAGCCAAGACAGGGGTGAGCAGTTCTTC.